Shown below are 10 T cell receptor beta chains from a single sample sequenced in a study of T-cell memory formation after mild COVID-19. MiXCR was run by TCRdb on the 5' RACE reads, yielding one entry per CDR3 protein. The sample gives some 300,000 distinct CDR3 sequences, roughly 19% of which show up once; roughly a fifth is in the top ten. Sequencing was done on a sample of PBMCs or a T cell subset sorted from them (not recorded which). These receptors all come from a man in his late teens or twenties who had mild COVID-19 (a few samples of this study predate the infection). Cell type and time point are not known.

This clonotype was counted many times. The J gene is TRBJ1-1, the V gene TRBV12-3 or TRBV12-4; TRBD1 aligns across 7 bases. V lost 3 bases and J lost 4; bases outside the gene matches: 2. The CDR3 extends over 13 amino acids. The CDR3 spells CASSFDRATEAFF. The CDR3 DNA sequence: TGTGCCAGCAGTTTCGACAGGGCCACTGAAGCTTTCTTT.

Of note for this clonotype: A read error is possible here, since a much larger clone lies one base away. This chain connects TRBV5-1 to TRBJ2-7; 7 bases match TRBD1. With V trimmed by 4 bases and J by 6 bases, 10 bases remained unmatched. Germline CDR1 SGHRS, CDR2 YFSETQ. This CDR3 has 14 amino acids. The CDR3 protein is CASSQGQRLGEQYF. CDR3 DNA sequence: TGCGCCAGCAGCCAGGGACAGCGCCTAGGCGAGCAGTACTTC. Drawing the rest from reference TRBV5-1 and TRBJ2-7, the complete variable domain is KAGVTQTPRYLIKTRGQQVTLSCSPISGHRSVSWYQQTPGQGLQFLFEYFSETQRNKGNFPGRFSGRQFSNSRSEMNVSTLELGDSALYLCASSQGQRLGEQYFGPGTRLTVT.

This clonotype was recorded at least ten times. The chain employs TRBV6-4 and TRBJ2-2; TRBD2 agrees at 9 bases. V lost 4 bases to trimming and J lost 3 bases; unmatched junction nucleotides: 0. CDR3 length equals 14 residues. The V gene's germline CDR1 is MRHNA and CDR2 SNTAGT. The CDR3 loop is CASSASGDTGELFF. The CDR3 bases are TGTGCCAGCAGTGCTAGCGGGGACACCGGGGAGCTGTTTTTT.

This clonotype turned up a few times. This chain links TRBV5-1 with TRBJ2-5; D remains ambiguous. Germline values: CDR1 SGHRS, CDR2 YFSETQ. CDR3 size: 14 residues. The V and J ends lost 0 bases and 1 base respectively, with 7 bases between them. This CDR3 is CASSLGWTQETQYF. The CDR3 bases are TGCGCCAGCAGCTTGGGGTGGACCCAAGAGACCCAGTACTTC. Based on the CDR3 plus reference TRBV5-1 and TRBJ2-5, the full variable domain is KAGVTQTPRYLIKTRGQQVTLSCSPISGHRSVSWYQQTPGQGLQFLFEYFSETQRNKGNFPGRFSGRQFSNSRSEMNVSTLELGDSALYLCASSLGWTQETQYFGPGTRLLVL.

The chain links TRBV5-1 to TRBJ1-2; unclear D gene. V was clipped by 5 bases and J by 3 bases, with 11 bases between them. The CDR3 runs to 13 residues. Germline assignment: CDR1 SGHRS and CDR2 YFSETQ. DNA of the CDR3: TGCGCCAGCAGGGTCCAGGAGTACTATGGCTACACCTTC. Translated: CASRVQEYYGYTF.

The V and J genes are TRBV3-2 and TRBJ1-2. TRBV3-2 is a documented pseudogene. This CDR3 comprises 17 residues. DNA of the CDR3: TGTGCCAGCAGCCAAGTTGAGCGGCACGGCCTCCCCTATGGCTACACCTTC. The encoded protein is CASSQVERHGLPYGYTF.

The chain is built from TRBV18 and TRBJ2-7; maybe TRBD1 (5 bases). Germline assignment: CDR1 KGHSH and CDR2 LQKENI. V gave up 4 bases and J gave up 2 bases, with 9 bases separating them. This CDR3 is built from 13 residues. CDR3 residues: CASSRGPTYEQYV. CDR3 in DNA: TGTGCCAGCTCACGGGGCCCGACCTACGAGCAGTACGTC.

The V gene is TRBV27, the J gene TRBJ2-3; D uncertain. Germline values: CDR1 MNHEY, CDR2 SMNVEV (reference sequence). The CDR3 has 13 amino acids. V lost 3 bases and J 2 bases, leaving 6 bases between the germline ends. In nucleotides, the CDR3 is TGTGCCAGCAGTTTTCAAGTCACAGATACGCAGTATTTT. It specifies CASSFQVTDTQYF.

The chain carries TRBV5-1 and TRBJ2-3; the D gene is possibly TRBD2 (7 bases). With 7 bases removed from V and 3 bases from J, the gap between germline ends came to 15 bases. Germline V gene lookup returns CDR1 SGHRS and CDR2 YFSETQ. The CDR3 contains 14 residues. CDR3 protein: CASGPGGRTDTQYF. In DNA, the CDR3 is TGCGCCAGCGGGCCCGGGGGGCGAACAGATACGCAGTATTTT.

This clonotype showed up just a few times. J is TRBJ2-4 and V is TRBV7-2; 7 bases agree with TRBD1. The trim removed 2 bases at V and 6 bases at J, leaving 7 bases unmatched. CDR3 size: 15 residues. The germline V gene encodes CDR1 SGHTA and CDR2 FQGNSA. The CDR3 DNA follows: TGTGCCAGCAGCTTATCCCGGGACAGAGGAAACATTCAGTACTTC. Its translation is CASSLSRDRGNIQYF.